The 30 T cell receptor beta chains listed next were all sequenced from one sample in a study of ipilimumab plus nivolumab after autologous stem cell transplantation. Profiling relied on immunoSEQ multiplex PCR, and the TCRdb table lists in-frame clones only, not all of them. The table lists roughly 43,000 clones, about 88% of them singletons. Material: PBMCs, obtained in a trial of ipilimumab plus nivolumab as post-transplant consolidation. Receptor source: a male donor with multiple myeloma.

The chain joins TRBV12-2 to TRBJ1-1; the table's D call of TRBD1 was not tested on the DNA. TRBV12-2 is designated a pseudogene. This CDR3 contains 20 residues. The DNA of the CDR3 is TGTGCAAGTCGCTCCAAGGGGGACCTGAGCAGGGGTACGATCAACACTGAAGCTTTCTTT. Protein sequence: CASRSKGDLSRGTINTEAFF.

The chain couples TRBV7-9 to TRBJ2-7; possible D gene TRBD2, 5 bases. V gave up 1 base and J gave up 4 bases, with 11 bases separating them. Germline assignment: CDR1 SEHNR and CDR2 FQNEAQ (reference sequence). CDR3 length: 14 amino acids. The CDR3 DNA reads TGTGCCAGCAGCTTAGAAGAGGGAACATACGAGCAGTACTTC. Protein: CASSLEEGTYEQYF. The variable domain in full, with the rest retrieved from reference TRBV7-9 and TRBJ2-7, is DTGVSQNPRHKITKRGQNVTFRCDPISEHNRLYWYRQTLGQGPEFLTYFQNEAQLEKSRLLSDRFSAERPKGSFSTLEIQRTEQGDSAMYLCASSLEEGTYEQYFGPGTRLTVT.

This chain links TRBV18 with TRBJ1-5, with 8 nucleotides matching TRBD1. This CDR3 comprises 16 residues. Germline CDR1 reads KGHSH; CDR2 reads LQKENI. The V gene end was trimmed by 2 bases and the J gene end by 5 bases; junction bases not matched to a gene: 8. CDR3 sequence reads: CASSPNSGGRDQPQHF. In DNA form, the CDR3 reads TGTGCCAGCTCACCAAACTCAGGGGGCCGGGATCAGCCCCAGCATTTT.

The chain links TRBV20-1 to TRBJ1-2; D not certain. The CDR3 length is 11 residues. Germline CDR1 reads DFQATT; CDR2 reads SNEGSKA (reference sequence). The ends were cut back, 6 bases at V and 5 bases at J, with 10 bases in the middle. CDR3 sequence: CSAGGVYGYTF. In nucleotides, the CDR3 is TGCAGTGCAGGCGGCGTTTATGGCTACACCTTC.

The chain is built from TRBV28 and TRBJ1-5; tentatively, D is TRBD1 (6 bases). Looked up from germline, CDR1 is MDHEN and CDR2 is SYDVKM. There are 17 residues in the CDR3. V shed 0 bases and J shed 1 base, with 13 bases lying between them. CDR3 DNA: TGTGCCAGCAGTTTATGGTCTGGTAGGGGGAGCAATCAGCCCCAGCATTTT. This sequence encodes CASSLWSGRGSNQPQHF.

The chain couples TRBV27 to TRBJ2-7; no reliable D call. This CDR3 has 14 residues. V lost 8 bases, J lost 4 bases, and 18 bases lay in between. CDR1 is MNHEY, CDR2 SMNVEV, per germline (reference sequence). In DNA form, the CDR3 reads TGTGCCAGCCCCCGGGCCCAGAGACCTTACGAGCAGTACTTC. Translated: CASPRAQRPYEQYF.

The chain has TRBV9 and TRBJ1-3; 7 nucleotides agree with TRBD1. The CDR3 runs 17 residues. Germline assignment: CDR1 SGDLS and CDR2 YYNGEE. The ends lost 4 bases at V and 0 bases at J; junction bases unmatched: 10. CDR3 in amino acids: CASSPRGWGTSGNTIYF. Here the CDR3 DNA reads TGTGCCAGCAGCCCCAGGGGGTGGGGAACCTCTGGAAACACCATATATTTT.

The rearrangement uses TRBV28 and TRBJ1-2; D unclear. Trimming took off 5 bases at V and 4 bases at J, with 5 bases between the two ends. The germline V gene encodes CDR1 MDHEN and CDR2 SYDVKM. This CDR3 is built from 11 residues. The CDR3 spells CASSHLYGYTF. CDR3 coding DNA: TGTGCCAGCAGTCACCTCTATGGCTACACCTTC.

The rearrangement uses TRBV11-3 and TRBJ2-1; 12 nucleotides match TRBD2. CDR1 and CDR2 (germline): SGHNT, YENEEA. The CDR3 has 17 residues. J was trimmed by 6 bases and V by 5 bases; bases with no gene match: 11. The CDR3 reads CASSPGGTSGGTNEQFF. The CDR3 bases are TGTGCCAGCAGCCCAGGGGGAACTAGCGGGGGGACCAATGAGCAGTTCTTC.

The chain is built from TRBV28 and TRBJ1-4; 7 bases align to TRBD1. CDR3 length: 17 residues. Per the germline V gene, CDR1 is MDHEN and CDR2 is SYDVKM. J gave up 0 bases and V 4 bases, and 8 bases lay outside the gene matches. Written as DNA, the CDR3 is TGTGCCAGCAGTTCACTAGGGCAGGGGGCAACTAATGAAAAACTGTTTTTT. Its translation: CASSSLGQGATNEKLFF.

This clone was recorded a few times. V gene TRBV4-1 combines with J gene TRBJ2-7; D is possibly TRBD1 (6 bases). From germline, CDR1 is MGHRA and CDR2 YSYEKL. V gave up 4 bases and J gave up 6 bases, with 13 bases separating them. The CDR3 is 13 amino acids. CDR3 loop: CASSPEQGSEQYF. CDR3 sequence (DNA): TGCGCCAGCAGCCCTGAACAGGGATCCGAGCAGTACTTC.

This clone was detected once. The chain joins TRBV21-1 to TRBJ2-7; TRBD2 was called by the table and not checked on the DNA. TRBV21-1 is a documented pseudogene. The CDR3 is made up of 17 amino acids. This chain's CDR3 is CASSKGGPSGVPGEQYF. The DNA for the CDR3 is TGTGCCAGCAGCAAAGGGGGACCTAGCGGGGTACCGGGCGAGCAGTACTTC.

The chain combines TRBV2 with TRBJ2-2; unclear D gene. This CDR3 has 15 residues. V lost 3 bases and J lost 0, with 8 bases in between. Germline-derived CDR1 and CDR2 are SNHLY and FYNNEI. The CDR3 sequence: CASSETSSNTGELFF. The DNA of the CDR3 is TGTGCCAGCAGTGAGACCAGTTCGAACACCGGGGAGCTGTTTTTT.

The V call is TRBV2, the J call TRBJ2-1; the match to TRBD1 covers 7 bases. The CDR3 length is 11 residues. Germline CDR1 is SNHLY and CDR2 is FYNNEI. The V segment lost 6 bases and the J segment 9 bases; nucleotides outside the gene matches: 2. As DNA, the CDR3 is TGTGCCAGCAGCAGACAGGGTGAGCAGTTCTTC. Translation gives CASSRQGEQFF.

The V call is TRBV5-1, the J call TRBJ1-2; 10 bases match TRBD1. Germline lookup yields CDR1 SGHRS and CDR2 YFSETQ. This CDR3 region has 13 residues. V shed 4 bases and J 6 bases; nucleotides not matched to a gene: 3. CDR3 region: CASSTGTGDGYTF. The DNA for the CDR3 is TGCGCCAGCAGCACCGGGACAGGGGATGGCTACACCTTC.

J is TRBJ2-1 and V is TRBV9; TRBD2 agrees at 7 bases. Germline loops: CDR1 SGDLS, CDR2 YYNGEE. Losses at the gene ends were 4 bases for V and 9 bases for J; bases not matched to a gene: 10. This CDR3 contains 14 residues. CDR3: CASSRTSGASEQFF. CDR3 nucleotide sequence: TGTGCCAGCAGCCGGACTAGTGGGGCGAGTGAGCAGTTCTTC.

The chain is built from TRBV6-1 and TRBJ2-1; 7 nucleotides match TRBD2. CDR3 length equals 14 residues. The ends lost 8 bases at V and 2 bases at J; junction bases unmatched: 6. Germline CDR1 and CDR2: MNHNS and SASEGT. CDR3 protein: CASSPGGTYNEQFF. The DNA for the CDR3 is TGTGCCAGCTCTCCGGGGGGTACCTACAATGAGCAGTTCTTC.

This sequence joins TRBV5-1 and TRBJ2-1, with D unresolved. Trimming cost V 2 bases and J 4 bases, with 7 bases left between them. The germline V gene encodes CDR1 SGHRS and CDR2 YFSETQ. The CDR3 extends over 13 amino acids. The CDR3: CASSFAVYNEQFF. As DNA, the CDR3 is TGCGCCAGCAGCTTCGCAGTATACAATGAGCAGTTCTTC.

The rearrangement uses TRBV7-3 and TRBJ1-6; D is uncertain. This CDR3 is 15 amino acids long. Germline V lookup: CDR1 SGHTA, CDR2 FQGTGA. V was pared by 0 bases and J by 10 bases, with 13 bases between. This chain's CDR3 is CASSLTWLAESPLHF. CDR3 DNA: TGTGCCAGCAGCTTAACTTGGCTGGCTGAATCACCCCTCCACTTT. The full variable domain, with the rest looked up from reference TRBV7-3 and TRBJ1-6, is GAGVSQTPSNKVTEKGKYVELRCDPISGHTALYWYRQSLGQGPEFLIYFQGTGAADDSGLPNDRFFAVRPEGSVSTLKIQRTERGDSAVYLCASSLTWLAESPLHFGNGTRLTVT.

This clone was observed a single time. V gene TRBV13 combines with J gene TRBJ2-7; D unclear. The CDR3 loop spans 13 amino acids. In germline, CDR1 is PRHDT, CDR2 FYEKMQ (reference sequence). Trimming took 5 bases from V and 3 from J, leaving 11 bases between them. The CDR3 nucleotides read TGTGCCAGCAGCACCCGGAACCTCTACGAGCAGTACTTC. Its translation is CASSTRNLYEQYF.

This CDR3 reads CASGGLAGQETQYF. DNA for the CDR3: TGCGCCAGCGGGGGACTAGCGGGACAAGAGACCCAGTACTTC. V gene TRBV5-1 combines with J gene TRBJ2-5; 13 positions agree with TRBD2. V shed 7 bases and J 2 bases; nucleotides not matched to a gene: 2. This CDR3 has 14 amino acids. Germline-derived CDR1 and CDR2 are SGHRS and YFSETQ.

The CDR3 spells CASSFTGTGAEAFF. CDR3 bases: TGTGCCAGCAGCTTTACCGGGACAGGGGCTGAAGCTTTCTTT. This chain links TRBV5-5 with TRBJ1-1, with TRBD1 matching over 10 bases. The germline V gene has CDR1 SGHKS and CDR2 YYEKEE (reference sequence). Trimming cost V 2 bases and J 6 bases; bases outside gene matches: 4. CDR3 length: 14 amino acids.

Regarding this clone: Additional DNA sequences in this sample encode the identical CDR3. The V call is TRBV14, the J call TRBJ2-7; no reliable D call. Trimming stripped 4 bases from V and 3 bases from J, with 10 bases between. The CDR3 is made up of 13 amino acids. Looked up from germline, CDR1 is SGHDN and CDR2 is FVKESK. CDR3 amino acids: CASSRSILYEQYF. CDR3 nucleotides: TGTGCCAGCAGCCGATCCATCCTCTACGAGCAGTACTTC. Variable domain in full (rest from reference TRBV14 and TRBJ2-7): EAGVTQFPSHSVIEKGQTVTLRCDPISGHDNLYWYRRVMGKEIKFLLHFVKESKQDESGMPNNRFLAERTGGTYSTLKVQPAELEDSGVYFCASSRSILYEQYFGPGTRLTVT.

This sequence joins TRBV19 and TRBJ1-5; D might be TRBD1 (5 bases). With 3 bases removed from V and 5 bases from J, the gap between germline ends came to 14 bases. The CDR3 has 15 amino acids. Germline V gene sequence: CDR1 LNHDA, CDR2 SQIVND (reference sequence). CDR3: CASSIVWGVDQPQHF. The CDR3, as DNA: TGTGCCAGTAGTATCGTTTGGGGGGTGGATCAGCCCCAGCATTTT.

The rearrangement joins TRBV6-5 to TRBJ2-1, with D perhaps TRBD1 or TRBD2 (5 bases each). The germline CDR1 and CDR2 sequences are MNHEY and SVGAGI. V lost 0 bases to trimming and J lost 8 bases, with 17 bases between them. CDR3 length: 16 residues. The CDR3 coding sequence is TGTGCCAGCAGTTACTCTCTCCCGGGGTTGGGGGATGAGCAGTTCTTC. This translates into CASSYSLPGLGDEQFF.

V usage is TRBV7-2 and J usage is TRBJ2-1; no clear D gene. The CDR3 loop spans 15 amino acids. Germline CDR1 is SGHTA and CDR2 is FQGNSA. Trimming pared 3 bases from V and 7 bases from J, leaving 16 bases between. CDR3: CASSFVAPADNEQFF. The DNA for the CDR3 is TGTGCCAGCAGCTTCGTCGCTCCTGCGGATAATGAGCAGTTCTTC.

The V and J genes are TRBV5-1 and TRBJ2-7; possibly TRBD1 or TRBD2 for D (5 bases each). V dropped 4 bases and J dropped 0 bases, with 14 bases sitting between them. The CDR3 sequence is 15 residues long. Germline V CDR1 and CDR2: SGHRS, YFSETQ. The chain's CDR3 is CASSGPRGSSYEQYF. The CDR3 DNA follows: TGCGCCAGCAGCGGTCCGAGGGGCTCCTCCTACGAGCAGTACTTC.

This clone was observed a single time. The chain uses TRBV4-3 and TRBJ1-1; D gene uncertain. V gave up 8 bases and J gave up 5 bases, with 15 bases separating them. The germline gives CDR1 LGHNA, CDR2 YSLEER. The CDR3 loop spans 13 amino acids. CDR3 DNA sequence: TGCGCCAGCCGCAAACGGGAATGGACTGAAGCTTTCTTT. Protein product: CASRKREWTEAFF.

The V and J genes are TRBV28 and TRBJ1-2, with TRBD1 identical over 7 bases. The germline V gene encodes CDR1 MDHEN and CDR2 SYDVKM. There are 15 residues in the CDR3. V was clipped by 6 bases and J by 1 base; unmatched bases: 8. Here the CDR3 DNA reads TGTGCCAGCAGGTCGGGACAGATTTTTAACTATGGCTACACCTTC. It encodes CASRSGQIFNYGYTF.

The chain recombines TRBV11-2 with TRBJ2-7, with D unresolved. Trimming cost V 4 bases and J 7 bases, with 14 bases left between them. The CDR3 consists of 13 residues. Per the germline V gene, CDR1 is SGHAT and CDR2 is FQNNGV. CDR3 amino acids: CASSSRIVGEQYF. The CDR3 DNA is TGTGCCAGCAGCTCCCGGATTGTTGGGGAGCAGTACTTC.